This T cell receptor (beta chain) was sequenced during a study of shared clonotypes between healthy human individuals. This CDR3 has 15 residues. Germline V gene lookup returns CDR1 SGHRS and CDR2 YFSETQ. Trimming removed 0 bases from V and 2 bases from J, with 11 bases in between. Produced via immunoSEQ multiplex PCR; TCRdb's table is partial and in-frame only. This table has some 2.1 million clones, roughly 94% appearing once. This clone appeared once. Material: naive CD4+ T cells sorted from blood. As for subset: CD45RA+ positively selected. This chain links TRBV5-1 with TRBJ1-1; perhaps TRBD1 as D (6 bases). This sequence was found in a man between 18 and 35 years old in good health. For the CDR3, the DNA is TGCGCCAGCAGCTTGGCCGGGACACTTAACACTGAAGCTTTCTTT. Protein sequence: CASSLAGTLNTEAFF.